This entry lists 29 T cell receptor beta chains sequenced from one sample in a study of shared clonotypes between healthy human individuals. Clones were sequenced by immunoSEQ multiplex PCR, and TCRdb holds only the in-frame ones, with some missing. The repertoire holds about 960,000 clones, with less than 85% as singletons. The sample taken for sequencing was memory CD4+ T cells sorted from blood. Subset of the sample: CD45RA-negative fraction. Receptors originate from a man younger than 35 in good health.

J is TRBJ2-6 and V is TRBV10-1; D possibly uses TRBD1 or TRBD2 (5 bases each). Trimming took 4 bases from V and 1 from J, leaving 8 bases between them. The germline V gene encodes CDR1 WNHNN and CDR2 SYGVQD (reference sequence). The CDR3 is 15 residues long. CDR3 loop: CASSAGGSGANVLTF. The CDR3 DNA sequence: TGCGCCAGCAGTGCTGGGGGTTCTGGGGCCAACGTCCTGACTTTC.

This clone showed up just once. V is TRBV10-3 and J is TRBJ2-5; D tentatively fits TRBD1 or TRBD2 (6 bases each). The CDR3 spans 14 residues. Germline lookup yields CDR1 ENHRY and CDR2 SYGVKD. The germline V and J ends were trimmed by 7 bases and 2 bases, with 14 bases remaining between them. The CDR3: CAINKGEDQETQYF. CDR3 coding DNA: TGTGCCATCAATAAGGGGGAGGATCAAGAGACCCAGTACTTC.

The chain links TRBV7-2 to TRBJ2-7, with 9 bases fitting TRBD1. Losses at the gene ends were 5 bases for V and 5 bases for J; bases not matched to a gene: 10. Per the germline V gene, CDR1 is SGHTA and CDR2 is FQGNSA. The length of the CDR3 is 15 residues. In nucleotides, the CDR3 is TGTGCCAGCAGCCCGGGACAGGGCGTTGTCAACGAGCAGTACTTC. Protein: CASSPGQGVVNEQYF.

The rearrangement links TRBV4-1 to TRBJ2-2, with TRBD2 identical over 15 bases. Germline V lookup: CDR1 MGHRA, CDR2 YSYEKL. This CDR3 region has 17 residues. The junction had 1 base not matched to a gene; V was cut back by 3 bases and J by 2 bases. The CDR3 DNA reads TGCGCCAGCAGCCAGGGACTAGCGGGAGGAAACACCGGGGAGCTGTTTTTT. Amino acids: CASSQGLAGGNTGELFF.

J is TRBJ2-5 and V is TRBV5-1, with 12 bases fitting TRBD2. CDR1 and CDR2 from the germline V gene are SGHRS and YFSETQ. This CDR3 contains 17 residues. V shed 4 bases, J shed 4 bases, and the junction held 11 bases outside the gene matches. The CDR3 coding sequence is TGCGCCAGCAGCGTTACCGTCCTAGCGGGGGGGCGAGAGACCCAGTACTTC. This gives the protein CASSVTVLAGGRETQYF.

The chain combines TRBV7-2 with TRBJ2-4, with D perhaps TRBD1 (5 bases). V was shortened by 1 base and J by 2 bases, with 6 bases between the two germline ends. In germline, CDR1 is SGHTA, CDR2 FQGNSA. CDR3 length: 14 residues. This CDR3 reads CASSLDRSKNIQYF. CDR3 bases: TGTGCCAGCAGCTTAGACAGGTCCAAAAACATTCAGTACTTC. Full variable domain (remainder filled in from reference TRBV7-2 and TRBJ2-4): GAGVSQSPSNKVTEKGKDVELRCDPISGHTALYWYRQSLGQGLEFLIYFQGNSAPDKSGLPSDRFSAERTGGSVSTLTIQRTQQEDSAVYLCASSLDRSKNIQYFGAGTRLSVL.

This clone was picked up a small number of times. V gene TRBV6-1 combines with J gene TRBJ1-1; 10 nucleotides align to TRBD1. With V trimmed by 4 bases and J by 4 bases, 6 bases remained unmatched. Germline CDR1 is MNHNS and CDR2 is SASEGT. The CDR3 consists of 15 residues. The CDR3 protein is CASSGQGADSTEAFF. CDR3 DNA sequence: TGTGCCAGCAGTGGACAGGGGGCGGATAGCACTGAAGCTTTCTTT.

The chain is built from TRBV16 and TRBJ1-2; perhaps TRBD1 as D (6 bases). The V and J ends lost 5 bases and 0 bases respectively, with 13 bases between them. The CDR3 extends over 15 amino acids. Looked up from germline, CDR1 is KGHSY and CDR2 is FQNENV. Here the CDR3 reads CASSERQAPNYGYTF. The CDR3 DNA follows: TGTGCCAGCAGCGAGAGACAGGCCCCTAACTATGGCTACACCTTC. The full variable domain, rest sourced from reference TRBV16 and TRBJ1-2, is GEEVAQTPKHLVRGEGQKAKLYCAPIKGHSYVFWYQQVLKNEFKFLISFQNENVFDETGMPKERFSAKCLPNSPCSLEIQATKLEDSAVYFCASSERQAPNYGYTFGSGTRLTVV.

The chain employs TRBV7-9 and TRBJ1-4; D perhaps matches TRBD1 (6 bases). The CDR3 contains 16 residues. The germline V gene encodes CDR1 SEHNR and CDR2 FQNEAQ (reference sequence). V lost 1 base, J lost 7 bases, and 16 bases lay in between. CDR3 DNA: TGTGCCAGCAGCTTAGGTAGCGGGGGCCGGGGTGAAAAACTGTTTTTT. Translated, it gives CASSLGSGGRGEKLFF.

J is TRBJ1-5 and V is TRBV5-1; no reliable D call. Germline CDR1 SGHRS, CDR2 YFSETQ. The CDR3 runs to 15 residues. V lost 4 bases and J 0 bases, leaving 11 bases between the germline ends. CDR3 in DNA: TGCGCCAGCAGCGCCACCGGTAATAGCAATCAGCCCCAGCATTTT. It is translated as CASSATGNSNQPQHF.

V usage is TRBV2 and J usage is TRBJ1-2; a weak D match, TRBD1 (6 bases). V was trimmed by 5 bases and J by 8 bases, leaving 15 bases between them. This CDR3 has 13 amino acids. CDR1 and CDR2 from the germline V gene are SNHLY and FYNNEI. As DNA, the CDR3 is TGTGCCAGCAGTAGGGACACAGGAATCGGCTACACCTTC. Protein: CASSRDTGIGYTF.

This clone came up a few times. The chain combines TRBV27 with TRBJ1-4; D ambiguous. Germline CDR1 and CDR2: MNHEY and SMNVEV (reference sequence). This CDR3 spans 14 amino acids. Trimming removed 6 bases at V and 0 bases at J, with 8 bases between. CDR3 DNA: TGTGCCAGCAGGAGGAGTGCAACTAATGAAAAACTGTTTTTT. Protein sequence: CASRRSATNEKLFF.

V is TRBV11-2 and J is TRBJ1-1; D unclear. CDR1 and CDR2 from the germline V gene are SGHAT and FQNNGV. Trimming cost V 5 bases and J 2 bases, with 15 bases left between them. This CDR3 has 15 amino acids. CDR3 sequence: CASSLLGGGNTEAFF. CDR3 DNA sequence: TGTGCCAGCAGCCTCTTAGGAGGAGGCAACACTGAAGCTTTCTTT. The variable domain in full, with the rest retrieved from reference TRBV11-2 and TRBJ1-1, is EAGVAQSPRYKIIEKRQSVAFWCNPISGHATLYWYQQILGQGPKLLIQFQNNGVVDDSQLPKDRFSAERLKGVDSTLKIQPAKLEDSAVYLCASSLLGGGNTEAFFGQGTRLTVV.

This clone has just one count. This chain connects TRBV10-3 to TRBJ2-2, with 8 bases matching TRBD2. This CDR3 contains 14 residues. Trimming removed 6 bases from V and 4 bases from J; junction bases left unmatched: 4. Looked up from germline, CDR1 is ENHRY and CDR2 is SYGVKD. CDR3 in DNA: TGTGCCATCAGGACCGGGACTAGCACCGGGGAGCTGTTTTTT. It codes for CAIRTGTSTGELFF.

This chain connects TRBV6-6 to TRBJ1-2; D gene unclear. This CDR3 spans 13 amino acids. Germline CDR1 and CDR2: MNHNY and SVGAGI (reference sequence). Trimming took 5 bases from V and 6 from J, leaving 13 bases between them. The CDR3 DNA sequence: TGTGCCAGCAGTCCTAATCGTTTGGATGGCTACACCTTC. Translating it yields CASSPNRLDGYTF.

The V call is TRBV4-2, the J call TRBJ1-2, with 8 bases aligning to TRBD1. CDR1 is LGHNA, CDR2 YNFKEQ, per germline. V gave up 4 bases and J gave up 7 bases; unmatched junction bases: 14. The CDR3 extends over 16 amino acids. The CDR3 loop reads CASSPTTGDFSRGYTF. The CDR3 nucleotides are TGTGCCAGCAGCCCCACGACAGGGGACTTTTCGCGTGGCTACACCTTC.

The V gene is TRBV27, the J gene TRBJ1-5; D unclear. The CDR3 totals 16 residues. Germline V gene lookup returns CDR1 MNHEY and CDR2 SMNVEV (reference sequence). Trimming cost V 6 bases and J 1 base, with 16 bases left between them. CDR3 loop: CASSLDYLGSNQPQHF. Written as DNA, the CDR3 is TGTGCCAGCAGCCTGGACTACCTCGGGAGCAATCAGCCCCAGCATTTT.

This clone appeared a few times. The gene calls are TRBV5-4 and TRBJ2-7, with TRBD1 matching 8 bases. In germline, CDR1 is SGHNT, CDR2 YYREEE (reference sequence). This CDR3 has 15 residues. V shed 4 bases, J shed 2 bases, and the junction held 8 bases outside the gene matches. The CDR3 DNA follows: TGTGCCAGCAGCCCGACATTGGACAGGGCCTACGAGCAGTACTTC. Amino acids: CASSPTLDRAYEQYF.

The chain recombines TRBV7-2 with TRBJ2-7; the D is unclear. The germline gives CDR1 SGHTA, CDR2 FQGNSA. The CDR3 is 14 residues long. Trimming removed 6 bases at V and 6 bases at J, with 18 bases between. In DNA, the CDR3 is TGTGCCAGCAGACCACCCTCCTTACAAGGCGAGCAGTACTTC. Translated, it gives CASRPPSLQGEQYF.

A remark on this clone: The sample carries other DNA sequences with the same CDR3. The chain couples TRBV10-1 to TRBJ1-6; the D is unclear. The V end was cut by 0 bases, the J end by 10 bases, with 7 bases between. CDR3 length: 13 amino acids. Germline-derived CDR1 and CDR2 are WNHNN and SYGVQD (reference sequence). In DNA, the CDR3 is TGCGCCAGCAGTGAGTCGAGGGAGTCACCCCTCCACTTT. This codes for CASSESRESPLHF.

This clone has ten or more counts. Other DNA variants within this sample encode the same CDR3. V gene TRBV5-1 combines with J gene TRBJ2-1; 13 positions agree with TRBD2. The junction had 4 bases not matched to a gene; V was cut back by 4 bases and J by 6 bases. This CDR3 is 15 amino acids long. Germline-derived CDR1 and CDR2 are SGHRS and YFSETQ. The CDR3 DNA reads as TGCGCCAGCAGCACCGGGACTAGCGGGGTCAATGAGCAGTTCTTC. This sequence encodes CASSTGTSGVNEQFF.

The V gene is TRBV5-1, the J gene TRBJ2-5; weak D call: TRBD2 (5 bases). This CDR3 spans 16 amino acids. Deletions cut 3 bases from V and 4 bases from J, with 19 bases between. Looked up from germline, CDR1 is SGHRS and CDR2 is YFSETQ. CDR3: CASSSIGALGVETQYF. The CDR3 DNA is TGCGCCAGCAGCTCGATCGGAGCGCTCGGGGTAGAGACCCAGTACTTC.

Notes on this clone: Additional DNA sequences in this sample encode the identical CDR3. This chain connects TRBV30 to TRBJ2-7; 10 nucleotides line up with TRBD2. The CDR3 is 13 residues long. Germline lookup yields CDR1 GTSNPN and CDR2 SVGIG (reference sequence). The junction had 3 bases not matched to a gene; V was cut back by 3 bases and J by 4 bases. DNA for the CDR3: TGTGCCTGGAGCTTAGCGGGGGGATACGAGCAGTACTTC. It encodes CAWSLAGGYEQYF.

The chain is built from TRBV19 and TRBJ2-5; the match to TRBD2 covers 7 bases. The V gene's germline CDR1 is LNHDA and CDR2 SQIVND (reference sequence). CDR3 length: 14 amino acids. The V segment lost 3 bases and the J segment 5 bases; nucleotides outside the gene matches: 6. CDR3 residues: CASSILGGKETQYF. As DNA, the CDR3 is TGTGCCAGTAGTATCCTCGGGGGGAAGGAGACCCAGTACTTC. The full variable domain, its missing parts supplied by reference TRBV19 and TRBJ2-5, is DGGITQSPKYLFRKEGQNVTLSCEQNLNHDAMYWYRQDPGQGLRLIYYSQIVNDFQKGDIAEGYSVSREKKESFPLTVTSAQKNPTAFYLCASSILGGKETQYFGPGTRLLVL.

The chain is built from TRBV19 and TRBJ2-3, with 10 bases matching TRBD1. Germline-derived CDR1 and CDR2 are LNHDA and SQIVND (reference sequence). Losses at the gene ends were 6 bases for V and 1 base for J; bases not matched to a gene: 4. The CDR3 consists of 15 residues. The CDR3 loop reads CASRQDRGRTDTQYF. The CDR3 DNA sequence: TGTGCCAGTAGACAAGACAGGGGGCGCACAGATACGCAGTATTTT. The full variable domain, with the rest looked up from reference TRBV19 and TRBJ2-3, is DGGITQSPKYLFRKEGQNVTLSCEQNLNHDAMYWYRQDPGQGLRLIYYSQIVNDFQKGDIAEGYSVSREKKESFPLTVTSAQKNPTAFYLCASRQDRGRTDTQYFGPGTRLTVL.

The V call is TRBV19, the J call TRBJ2-3; no reliable D call. The germline V gene has CDR1 LNHDA and CDR2 SQIVND (reference sequence). The CDR3 is 11 residues long. With 6 bases removed from V and 5 bases from J, the gap between germline ends came to 6 bases. The CDR3 region is CASSELDTQYF. CDR3 DNA sequence: TGTGCCAGTAGCGAGCTAGATACGCAGTATTTT.

V usage is TRBV7-9 and J usage is TRBJ2-3; D is unclear. This CDR3 has 16 residues. V lost 1 base and J lost 0, with 11 bases in between. Germline CDR1 is SEHNR and CDR2 is FQNEAQ (reference sequence). The CDR3 region is CASSLDVLGSTDTQYF. The CDR3, as DNA: TGTGCCAGCAGCTTAGACGTCTTGGGGAGCACAGATACGCAGTATTTT.

The count of this clone is one. This chain joins TRBV27 and TRBJ2-7; no reliable D call. Germline CDR1 reads MNHEY; CDR2 reads SMNVEV (reference sequence). The CDR3 is made up of 9 amino acids. V was clipped by 9 bases and J by 3 bases, with 3 bases between them. CDR3 loop: CARHYEQYF. CDR3 nucleotide sequence: TGTGCCAGACACTACGAGCAGTACTTC.

V is TRBV6-1 and J is TRBJ1-5; D gene ambiguous. The CDR3 extends over 15 amino acids. Germline V gene lookup returns CDR1 MNHNS and CDR2 SASEGT. Deletions cut 1 base from V and 1 base from J, with 8 bases between. The CDR3 here is CASSEGGLSNQPQHF. The CDR3 DNA is TGTGCCAGCAGTGAAGGCGGACTGAGCAATCAGCCCCAGCATTTT.